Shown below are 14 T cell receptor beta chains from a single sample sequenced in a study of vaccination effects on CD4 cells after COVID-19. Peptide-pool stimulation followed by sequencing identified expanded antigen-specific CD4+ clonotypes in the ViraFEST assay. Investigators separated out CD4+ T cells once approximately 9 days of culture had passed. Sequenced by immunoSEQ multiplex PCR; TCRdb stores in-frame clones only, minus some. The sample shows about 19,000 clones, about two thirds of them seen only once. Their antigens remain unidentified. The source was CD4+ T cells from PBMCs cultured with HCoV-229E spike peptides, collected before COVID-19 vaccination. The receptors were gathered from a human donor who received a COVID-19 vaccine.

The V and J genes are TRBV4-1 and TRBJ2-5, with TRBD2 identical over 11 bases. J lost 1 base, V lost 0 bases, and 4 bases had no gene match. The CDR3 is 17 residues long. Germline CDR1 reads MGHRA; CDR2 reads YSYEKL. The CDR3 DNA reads TGCGCCAGCAGCCAAGATGCTAGCGGGGGGCCCCAAGAGACCCAGTACTTC. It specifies CASSQDASGGPQETQYF.

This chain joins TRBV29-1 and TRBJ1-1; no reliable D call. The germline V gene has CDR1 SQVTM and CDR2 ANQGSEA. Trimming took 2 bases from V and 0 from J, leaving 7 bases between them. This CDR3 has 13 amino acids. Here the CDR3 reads CSVERELNTEAFF. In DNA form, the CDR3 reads TGCAGCGTTGAACGGGAATTGAACACTGAAGCTTTCTTT.

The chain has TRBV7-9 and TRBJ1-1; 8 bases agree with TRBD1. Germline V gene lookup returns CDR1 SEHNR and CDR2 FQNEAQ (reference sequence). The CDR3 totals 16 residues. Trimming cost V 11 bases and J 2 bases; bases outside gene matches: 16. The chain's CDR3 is CASQRGAGTGNTEAFF. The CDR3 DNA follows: TGTGCCTCCCAAAGGGGGGCCGGGACAGGAAACACTGAAGCTTTCTTT.

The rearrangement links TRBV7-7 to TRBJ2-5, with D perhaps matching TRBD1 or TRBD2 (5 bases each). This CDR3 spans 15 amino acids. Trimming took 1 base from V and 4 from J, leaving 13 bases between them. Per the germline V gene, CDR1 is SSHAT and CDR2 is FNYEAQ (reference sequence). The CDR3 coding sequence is TGTGCCAGCAGCTTAGGAGGGAGAAGGGGAGAGACCCAGTACTTC. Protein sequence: CASSLGGRRGETQYF.

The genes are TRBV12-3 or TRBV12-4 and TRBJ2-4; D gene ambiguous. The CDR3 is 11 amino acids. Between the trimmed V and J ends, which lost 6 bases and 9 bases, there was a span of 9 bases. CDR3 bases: TGTGCCAGCAGCGCCAACGGCATTCAGTACTTC. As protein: CASSANGIQYF.

The CDR3 sequence: CASSQGPSAGELFF. CDR3 DNA: TGTGCCAGCAGCCAGGGACCGAGCGCCGGGGAGCTGTTTTTT. The V call is TRBV4-2, the J call TRBJ2-2; D is tentatively TRBD1 or TRBD2 (5 bases each). The CDR3 length is 14 residues. V shed 3 bases and J shed 6 bases, with 11 bases lying between them. CDR1 is LGHNA, CDR2 YNFKEQ, per germline.

CDR3 loop: CASSRDDYGYTF. The CDR3 DNA follows: TGCGCCAGCAGCCGAGACGACTATGGCTACACCTTC. This chain joins TRBV10-2 and TRBJ1-2; D not certain. The V gene lost 6 bases and the J gene lost 3 bases, with 8 bases spanning the gap. CDR3 length: 12 amino acids. Germline assignment: CDR1 WSHSY and CDR2 SAAADI.

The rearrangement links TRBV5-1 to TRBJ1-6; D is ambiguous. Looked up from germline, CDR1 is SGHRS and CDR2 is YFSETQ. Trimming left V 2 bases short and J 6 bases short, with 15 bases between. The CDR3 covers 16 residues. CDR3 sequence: CASSFNSPSANSPLHF. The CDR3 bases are TGCGCCAGCAGCTTTAATTCTCCCAGTGCTAATTCACCCCTCCACTTT.

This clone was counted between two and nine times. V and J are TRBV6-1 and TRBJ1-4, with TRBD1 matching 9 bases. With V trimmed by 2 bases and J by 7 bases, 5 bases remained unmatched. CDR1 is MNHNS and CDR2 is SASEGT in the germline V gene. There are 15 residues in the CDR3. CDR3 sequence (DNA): TGTGCCAGCAGTGAACAGGACAGGGGTTTTGAAAAACTGTTTTTT. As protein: CASSEQDRGFEKLFF.

The CDR3 region has the DNA TGTGCCAGCAGTTACTCGTTACGAACTGAAGCTTTCTTT. It codes for CASSYSLRTEAFF. The gene calls are TRBV6-5 and TRBJ1-1; D is ambiguous. Per the germline V gene, CDR1 is MNHEY and CDR2 is SVGAGI. Trimming took off 0 bases at V and 5 bases at J, with 7 bases between the two ends. The CDR3 length is 13 residues.

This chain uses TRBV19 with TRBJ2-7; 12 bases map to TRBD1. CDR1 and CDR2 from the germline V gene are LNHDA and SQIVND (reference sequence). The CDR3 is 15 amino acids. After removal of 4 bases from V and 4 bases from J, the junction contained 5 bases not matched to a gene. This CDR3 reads CASSTGTGGSYEQYF. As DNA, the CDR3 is TGTGCCAGTAGTACAGGGACAGGGGGCAGTTACGAGCAGTACTTC. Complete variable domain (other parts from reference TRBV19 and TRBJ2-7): DGGITQSPKYLFRKEGQNVTLSCEQNLNHDAMYWYRQDPGQGLRLIYYSQIVNDFQKGDIAEGYSVSREKKESFPLTVTSAQKNPTAFYLCASSTGTGGSYEQYFGPGTRLTVT.

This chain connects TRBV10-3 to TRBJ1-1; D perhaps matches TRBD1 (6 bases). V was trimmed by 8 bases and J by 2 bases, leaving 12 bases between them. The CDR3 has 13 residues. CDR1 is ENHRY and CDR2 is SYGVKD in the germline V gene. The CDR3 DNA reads TGTGCCATCCGTCAGGGGACAAACACTGAAGCTTTCTTT. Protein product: CAIRQGTNTEAFF.

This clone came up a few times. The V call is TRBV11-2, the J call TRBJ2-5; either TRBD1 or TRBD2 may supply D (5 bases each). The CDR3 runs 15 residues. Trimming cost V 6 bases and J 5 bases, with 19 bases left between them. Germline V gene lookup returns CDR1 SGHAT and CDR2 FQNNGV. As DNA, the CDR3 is TGTGCCAGCAGGGGAGAAGAGGGGTCATGGGAGACCCAGTACTTC. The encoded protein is CASRGEEGSWETQYF.

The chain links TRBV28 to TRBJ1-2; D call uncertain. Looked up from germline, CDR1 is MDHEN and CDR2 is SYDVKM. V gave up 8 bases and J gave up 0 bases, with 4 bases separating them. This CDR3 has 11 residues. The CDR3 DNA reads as TGTGCCAGCGGAACTAACTATGGCTACACCTTC. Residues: CASGTNYGYTF.